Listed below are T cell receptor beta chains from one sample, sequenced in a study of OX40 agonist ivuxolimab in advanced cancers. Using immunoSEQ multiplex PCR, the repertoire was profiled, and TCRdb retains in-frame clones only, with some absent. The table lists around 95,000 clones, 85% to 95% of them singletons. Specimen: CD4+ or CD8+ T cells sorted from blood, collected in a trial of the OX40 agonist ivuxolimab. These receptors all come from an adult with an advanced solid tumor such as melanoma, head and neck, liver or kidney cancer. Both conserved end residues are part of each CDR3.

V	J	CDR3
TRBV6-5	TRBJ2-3	CASSQTDTQYF
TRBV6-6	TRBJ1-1	CASRTSFQAFF
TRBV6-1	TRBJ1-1	CASRTGSGTEAFF
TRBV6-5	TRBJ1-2	CASSYSSRFNYGYTF
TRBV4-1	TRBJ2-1	CASSLFGGRIFIF
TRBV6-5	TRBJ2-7	CASTPGGYYEQYF
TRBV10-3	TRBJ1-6	CATCRDAGSPLHF
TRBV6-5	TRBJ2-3	CASKRTVTDTQYF
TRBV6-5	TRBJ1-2	CASSYSPDVLAYYTF
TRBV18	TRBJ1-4	CASSPRVATNEKLFF
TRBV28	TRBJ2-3	CASRGPTYTDTQYF
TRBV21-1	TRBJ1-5	CASSKGRIGQGKFSNQPQHF
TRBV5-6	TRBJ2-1	CASILLAGSSYNEQFF
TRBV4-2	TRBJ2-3	CASSQGDFTDTQYF
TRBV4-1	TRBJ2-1	CASSQEGYNEQFF
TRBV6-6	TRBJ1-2	CASSYSEGGYTF
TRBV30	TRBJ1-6	CAWSVQGGHSPLHF
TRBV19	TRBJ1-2	CASQDRVRGYTF
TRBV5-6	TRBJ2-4	CASSPLVAGGTKNIQYF
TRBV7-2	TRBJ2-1	CASSFQALAGGNEQFF
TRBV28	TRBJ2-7	CASSLFSPPRGRNEQYF
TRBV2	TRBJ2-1	CASGGNEQFF
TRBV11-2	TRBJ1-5	CASSRTGGIYPQHF
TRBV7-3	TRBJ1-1	CASSTHPGNTEAFF
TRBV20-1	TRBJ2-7	CSASRAGEQYF
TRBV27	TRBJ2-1	CASSLTRAGGRNEQFF
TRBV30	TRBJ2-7	CAWRRGPSSYEQYF
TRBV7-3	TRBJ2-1	CASSLKASGTHNEQFF
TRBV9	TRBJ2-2	CASSVAWGTGELFF
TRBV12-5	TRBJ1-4	CASGSSGEEKLFF
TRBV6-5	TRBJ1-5	CASSYLSISNQPQHF
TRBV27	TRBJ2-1	CASSLWLAGGPRKEQFF
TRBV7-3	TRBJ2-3	CASSPSIGNTQYF
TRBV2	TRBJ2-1	CASSRTSHEQFF
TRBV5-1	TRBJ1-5	CASRFSNQPQHF
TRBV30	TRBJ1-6	CAWSVRGNSPLHF
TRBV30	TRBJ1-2	CAWSRGGSYGYTF